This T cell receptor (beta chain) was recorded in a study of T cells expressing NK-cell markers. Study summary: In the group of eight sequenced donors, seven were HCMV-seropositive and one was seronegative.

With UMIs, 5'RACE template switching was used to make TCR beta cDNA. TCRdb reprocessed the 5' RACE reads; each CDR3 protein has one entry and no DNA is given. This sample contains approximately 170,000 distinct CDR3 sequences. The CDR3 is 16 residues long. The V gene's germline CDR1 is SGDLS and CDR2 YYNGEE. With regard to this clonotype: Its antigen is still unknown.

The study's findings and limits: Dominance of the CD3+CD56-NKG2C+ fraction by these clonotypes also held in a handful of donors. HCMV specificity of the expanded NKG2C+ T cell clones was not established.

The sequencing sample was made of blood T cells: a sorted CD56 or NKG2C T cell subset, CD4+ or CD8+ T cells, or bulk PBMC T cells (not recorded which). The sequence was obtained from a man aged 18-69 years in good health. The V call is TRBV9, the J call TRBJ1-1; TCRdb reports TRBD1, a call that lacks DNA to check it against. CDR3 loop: CASSRGAGELNTEAFF.